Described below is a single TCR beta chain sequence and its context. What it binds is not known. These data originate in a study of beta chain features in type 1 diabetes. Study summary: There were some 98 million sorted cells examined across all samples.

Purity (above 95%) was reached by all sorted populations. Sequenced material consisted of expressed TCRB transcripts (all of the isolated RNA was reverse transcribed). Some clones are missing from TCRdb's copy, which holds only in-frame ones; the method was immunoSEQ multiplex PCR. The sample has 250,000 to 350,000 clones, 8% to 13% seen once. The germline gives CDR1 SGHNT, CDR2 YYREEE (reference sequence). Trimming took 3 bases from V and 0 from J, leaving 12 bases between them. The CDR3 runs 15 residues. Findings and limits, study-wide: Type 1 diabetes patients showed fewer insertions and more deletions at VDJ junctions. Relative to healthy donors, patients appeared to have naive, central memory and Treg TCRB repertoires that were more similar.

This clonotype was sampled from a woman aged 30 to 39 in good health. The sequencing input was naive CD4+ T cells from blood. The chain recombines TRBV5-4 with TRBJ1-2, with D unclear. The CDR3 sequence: CASSSLHLANYGYTF. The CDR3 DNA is TGTGCCAGCAGCTCCCTACACCTAGCTAACTATGGCTACACCTTC.